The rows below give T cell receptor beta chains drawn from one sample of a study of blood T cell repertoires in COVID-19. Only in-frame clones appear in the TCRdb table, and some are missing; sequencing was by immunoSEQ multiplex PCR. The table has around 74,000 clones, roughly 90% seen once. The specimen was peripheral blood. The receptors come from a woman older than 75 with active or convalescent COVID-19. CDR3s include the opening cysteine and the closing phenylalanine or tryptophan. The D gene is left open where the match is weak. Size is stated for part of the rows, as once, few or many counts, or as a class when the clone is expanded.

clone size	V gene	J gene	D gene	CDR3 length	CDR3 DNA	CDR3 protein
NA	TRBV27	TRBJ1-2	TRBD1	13	TGTGCCAGCAGTCTGACAGGGGTTGAGGGCTACACCTTC	CASSLTGVEGYTF
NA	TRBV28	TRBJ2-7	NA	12	TGTGCCAGCAGTTTAGAGGGTGGCGAGCAGTACTTC	CASSLEGGEQYF
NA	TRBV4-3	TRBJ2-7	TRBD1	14	TGCGCCAGCAGCCGGCGGACAGGGCCCTACGAGCAGTACTTC	CASSRRTGPYEQYF
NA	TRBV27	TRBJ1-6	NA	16	TGTGCCAGCAGGACCGGGACTGGGATCATGCATTCACCCCTCCACTTT	CASRTGTGIMHSPLHF
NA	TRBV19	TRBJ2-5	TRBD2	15	TGTGCCAGTACCGCCGGACTAGCGGGGGAGGGGACCCAGTACTTC	CASTAGLAGEGTQYF
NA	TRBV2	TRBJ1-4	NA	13	TGTGCCAGCGGGACACTTACTAATGAAAAACTGTTTTTT	CASGTLTNEKLFF
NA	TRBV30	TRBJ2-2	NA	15	TGTGCCTGGAATCCCGACGGGGTTAACACCGGGGAGCTGTTTTTT	CAWNPDGVNTGELFF
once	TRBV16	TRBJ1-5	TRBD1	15	TGTGCCAGCAGTTCCGGGACAGCCCCAAATCAGCCCCAGCATTTT	CASSSGTAPNQPQHF
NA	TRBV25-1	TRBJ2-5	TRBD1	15	TGTGCCAGCAGTGAATACAGGGGGCGCAGAGAGACCCAGTACTTC	CASSEYRGRRETQYF
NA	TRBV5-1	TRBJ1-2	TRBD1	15	TGCGCCAGCAGCTTGGCCCAGGGACAGAACTATGGCTACACCTTC	CASSLAQGQNYGYTF
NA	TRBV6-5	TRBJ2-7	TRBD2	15	TGTGCCAGCAGTTACGGGACTAGAAGTCCCTACGAGCAGTACTTC	CASSYGTRSPYEQYF
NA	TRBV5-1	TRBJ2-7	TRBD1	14	TGCGCCAGCAGCTTAACAGGGGGTATCCACGAGCAGTACTTC	CASSLTGGIHEQYF
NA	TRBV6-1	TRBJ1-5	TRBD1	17	TGTGCCAGCAGTGGGCCCATGGGGACAGGGGGCACTCAGCCCCAGCATTTT	CASSGPMGTGGTQPQHF
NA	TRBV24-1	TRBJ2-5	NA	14	TGTGCCACCAGTGATCGCAGGGGAGAAGAGACCCAGTACTTC	CATSDRRGEETQYF
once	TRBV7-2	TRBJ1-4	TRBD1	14	TGTGCCAGCAGCTTCGGACAGGGGAATGAAAAACTGTTTTTT	CASSFGQGNEKLFF
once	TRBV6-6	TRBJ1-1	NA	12	TGTGCCAGCAGTTACCCGTACACTGAAGCTTTCTTT	CASSYPYTEAFF
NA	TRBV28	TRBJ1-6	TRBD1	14	TGTGCCAGCAGGACCCAACAGGGGAATTCACCCCTCCACTTT	CASRTQQGNSPLHF
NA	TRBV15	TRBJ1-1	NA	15	TGTGCCACCAGCCGAAGTGGGGGGGATCACACTGAAGCTTTCTTT	CATSRSGGDHTEAFF
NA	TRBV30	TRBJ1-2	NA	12	TGTGCCTGGAGCGTGACAGGTGTCGGCTACACCTTC	CAWSVTGVGYTF
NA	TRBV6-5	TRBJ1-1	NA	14	TGTGCCAGCAGCGCAGATCGGAGGAACACTGAAGCTTTCTTT	CASSADRRNTEAFF
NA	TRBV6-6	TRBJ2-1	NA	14	TGTGCCAGCAGTGTGGCCTGGGGCCACAATGAGCAGTTCTTC	CASSVAWGHNEQFF
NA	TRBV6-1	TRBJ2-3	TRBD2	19	TGTGCCAGCAGTGCCAGGGGACTAGCGGGGGGGCAATTCCCAGATACGCAGTATTTT	CASSARGLAGGQFPDTQYF
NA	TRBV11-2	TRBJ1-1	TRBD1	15	TGTGCCAGCAGCGGCCCGACAGGGGTTGGGACTGAAGCTTTCTTT	CASSGPTGVGTEAFF
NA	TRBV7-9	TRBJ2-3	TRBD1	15	TGTGCCAGCAGCACCAGACAGGGTAGCACAGATACGCAGTATTTT	CASSTRQGSTDTQYF